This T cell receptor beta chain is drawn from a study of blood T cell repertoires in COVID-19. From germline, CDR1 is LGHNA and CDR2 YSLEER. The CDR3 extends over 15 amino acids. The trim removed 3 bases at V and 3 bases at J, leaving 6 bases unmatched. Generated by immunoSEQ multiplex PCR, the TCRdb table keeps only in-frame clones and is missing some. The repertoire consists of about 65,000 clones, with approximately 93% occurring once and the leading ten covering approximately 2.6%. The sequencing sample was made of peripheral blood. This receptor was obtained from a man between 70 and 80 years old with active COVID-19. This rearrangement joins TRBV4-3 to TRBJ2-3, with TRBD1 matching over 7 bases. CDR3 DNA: TGCGCCAGCAGCCACTCGGACAGGAGTACAGATACGCAGTATTTT. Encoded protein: CASSHSDRSTDTQYF.